These 10 T cell receptor beta chains originate from one sample sequenced in a study of OX40 agonist ivuxolimab in advanced cancers. Library generation was performed with the immunoSEQ multiplex PCR assay. In TCRdb, the immuneACCESS table is reduced to in-frame sequences with V and J assigned. These tables do not hold every clone; where another copy was compared, an unresolved V gene accounts for under half, and the others remain unexplained. Across this sample there are 60,000 to 75,000 clones, with approximately 81% seen only once. Approximately 7.9% of the sample belongs to the ten largest clones. The sequences come from CD4+ or CD8+ T cells sorted from blood, collected in a trial of the OX40 agonist ivuxolimab. The receptors were sampled from an adult with an advanced solid tumor such as melanoma, head and neck, liver or kidney cancer.

J is TRBJ1-4 and V is TRBV29-1; possibly TRBD1 for D (5 bases). This CDR3 has 13 residues. Germline V gene sequence: CDR1 SQVTM, CDR2 ANQGSEA. Trimming stripped 7 bases from V and 4 bases from J, with 13 bases between. The CDR3 loop is CSARGRGNEKLFF. CDR3 DNA sequence: TGCAGCGCGAGAGGGAGGGGTAATGAAAAACTGTTTTTT.

V usage is TRBV5-1 and J usage is TRBJ2-1, with 8 bases that match TRBD1. The CDR3 runs 15 residues. CDR1 is SGHRS, CDR2 YFSETQ, per germline. V shed 3 bases and J 2 bases; nucleotides not matched to a gene: 4. The CDR3: CASSWDRPPYNEQFF. CDR3 in DNA: TGCGCCAGCAGCTGGGACAGGCCCCCCTACAATGAGCAGTTCTTC. Looking up the rest from reference TRBV5-1 and TRBJ2-1 gives the full variable domain: KAGVTQTPRYLIKTRGQQVTLSCSPISGHRSVSWYQQTPGQGLQFLFEYFSETQRNKGNFPGRFSGRQFSNSRSEMNVSTLELGDSALYLCASSWDRPPYNEQFFGPGTRLTVL.

CDR3 loop: CASSAGGISDTQYF. CDR3 DNA: TGTGCCAGCAGTGCAGGGGGCATCTCAGATACGCAGTATTTT. The V call is TRBV28, the J call TRBJ2-3; 8 bases fit TRBD1. The V and J ends lost 5 bases and 4 bases, in that order; junction bases with no gene match: 5. The CDR3 has 14 amino acids. Germline V lookup: CDR1 MDHEN, CDR2 SYDVKM.

The chain is built from TRBV6-4 and TRBJ2-1; the match to TRBD2 covers 7 bases. This CDR3 has 13 residues. Germline CDR1 and CDR2: MRHNA and SNTAGT. The J segment lost 8 bases and the V segment lost 4 bases, leaving 5 bases of the junction unmatched. In DNA form, the CDR3 reads TGTGCCAGCAGTGCCTCGGGGGGTTATGAGCAGTTCTTC. Amino acids: CASSASGGYEQFF.

This clone was seen a single time. The genes are TRBV2 and TRBJ1-1; 8 bases are shared with TRBD1. The CDR3 is 15 residues long. V dropped 5 bases and J dropped 1; count of bases not matched to a gene: 6. The germline V gene has CDR1 SNHLY and CDR2 FYNNEI. The DNA of the CDR3 is TGTGCCAGCAGTCACTACGGGACAGGGAACACTGAAGCTTTCTTT. Protein sequence: CASSHYGTGNTEAFF. Full variable domain (missing parts from reference TRBV2 and TRBJ1-1): EPEVTQTPSHQVTQMGQEVILRCVPISNHLYFYWYRQILGQKVEFLVSFYNNEISEKSEIFDDQFSVERPDGSNFTLKIRSTKLEDSAMYFCASSHYGTGNTEAFFGQGTRLTVV.

V usage is TRBV4-2 and J usage is TRBJ2-2; the D call may be TRBD1 or TRBD2 (5 bases each). Germline assignment: CDR1 LGHNA and CDR2 YNFKEQ. The CDR3 is 16 residues long. The V and J ends lost 0 bases and 7 bases respectively, with 15 bases between them. The CDR3 is CASSQETSGTYGELFF. CDR3 in DNA: TGTGCCAGCAGCCAAGAGACTTCCGGGACGTACGGGGAGCTGTTTTTT.

V usage is TRBV25-1 and J usage is TRBJ1-2, with TRBD1 identical over 7 bases. J lost 4 bases, V lost 7 bases, and 6 bases had no gene match. In germline, CDR1 is MGHDK, CDR2 SYGVNS. CDR3 size: 13 residues. CDR3 bases: TGTGCCAGCAACCACAGGGGTAGCTATGGCTACACCTTC. Translated: CASNHRGSYGYTF.

This chain uses TRBV19 with TRBJ2-2; 7 bases line up with TRBD1. V trimming: 3 bases; J trimming: 7 bases; junction bases outside the gene matches: 8. Germline CDR1 reads LNHDA; CDR2 reads SQIVND (reference sequence). CDR3 length: 15 residues. The CDR3 sequence: CASSMVRGTSGELFF. In nucleotides, the CDR3 is TGTGCCAGTAGTATGGTCAGGGGGACGAGCGGGGAGCTGTTTTTT. The entire variable domain, with the rest obtained from reference TRBV19 and TRBJ2-2, is as follows: DGGITQSPKYLFRKEGQNVTLSCEQNLNHDAMYWYRQDPGQGLRLIYYSQIVNDFQKGDIAEGYSVSREKKESFPLTVTSAQKNPTAFYLCASSMVRGTSGELFFGEGSRLTVL.

This chain uses TRBV6-4 with TRBJ1-5; D may be TRBD1 (6 bases). Trimming pared 7 bases from V and 10 bases from J, leaving 17 bases between. The CDR3 is 13 residues long. The germline gives CDR1 MRHNA, CDR2 SNTAGT. CDR3: CASTPGGGGPQHF. In nucleotides, the CDR3 is TGTGCCAGCACTCCAGGCGGGGGCGGACCCCAGCATTTT.

The V and J genes are TRBV15 and TRBJ2-2; tentative D call: TRBD1 (6 bases). V lost 0 bases and J 7 bases, leaving 18 bases between the germline ends. This CDR3 comprises 17 residues. Looked up from germline, CDR1 is LNHNV and CDR2 is YYDKDF (reference sequence). The DNA for the CDR3 is TGTGCCACCAGCAGAGATCGTGGCAGGGGCCTCCTCGGGGAGCTGTTTTTT. Amino acid sequence: CATSRDRGRGLLGELFF. Full variable domain (remainder filled in from reference TRBV15 and TRBJ2-2): DAMVIQNPRYQVTQFGKPVTLSCSQTLNHNVMYWYQQKSSQAPKLLFHYYDKDFNNEADTPDNFQSRRPNTSFCFLDIRSPGLGDTAMYLCATSRDRGRGLLGELFFGEGSRLTVL.